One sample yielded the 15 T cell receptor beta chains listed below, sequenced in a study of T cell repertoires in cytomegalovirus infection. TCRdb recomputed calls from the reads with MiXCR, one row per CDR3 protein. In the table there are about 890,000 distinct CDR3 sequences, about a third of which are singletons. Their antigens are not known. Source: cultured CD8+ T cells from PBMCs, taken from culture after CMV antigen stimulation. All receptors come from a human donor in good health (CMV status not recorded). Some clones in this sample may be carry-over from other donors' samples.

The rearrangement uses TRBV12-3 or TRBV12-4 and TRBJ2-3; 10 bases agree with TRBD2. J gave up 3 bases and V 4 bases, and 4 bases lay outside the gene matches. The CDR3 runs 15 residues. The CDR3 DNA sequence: TGTGCCAGCAGTTCCCAGCGGGGGGGGACAGATACGCAGTATTTT. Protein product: CASSSQRGGTDTQYF.

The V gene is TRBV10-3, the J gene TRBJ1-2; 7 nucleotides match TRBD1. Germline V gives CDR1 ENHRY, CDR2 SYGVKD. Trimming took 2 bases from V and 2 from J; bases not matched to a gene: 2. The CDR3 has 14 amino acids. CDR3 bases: TGTGCCATCAGTGAGGACAGGGCGAACTATGGCTACACCTTC. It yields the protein CAISEDRANYGYTF.

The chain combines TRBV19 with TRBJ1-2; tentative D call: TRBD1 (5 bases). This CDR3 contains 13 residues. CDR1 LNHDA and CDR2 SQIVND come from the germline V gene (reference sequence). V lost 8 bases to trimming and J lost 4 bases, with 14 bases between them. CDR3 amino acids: CASGQGLIYGYTF. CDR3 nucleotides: TGTGCCAGTGGGCAGGGATTAATCTATGGCTACACCTTC.

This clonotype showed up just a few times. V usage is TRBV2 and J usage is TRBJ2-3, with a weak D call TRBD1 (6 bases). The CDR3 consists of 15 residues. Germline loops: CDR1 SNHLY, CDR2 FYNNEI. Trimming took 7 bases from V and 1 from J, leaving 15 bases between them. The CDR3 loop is CASTPRGERTDTQYF. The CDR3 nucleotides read TGTGCCAGCACACCCAGGGGAGAGCGCACAGATACGCAGTATTTT.

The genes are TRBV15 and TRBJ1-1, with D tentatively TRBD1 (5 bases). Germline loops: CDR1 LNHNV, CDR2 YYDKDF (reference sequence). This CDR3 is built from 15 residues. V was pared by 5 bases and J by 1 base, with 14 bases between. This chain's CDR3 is CATSPGRGANTEAFF. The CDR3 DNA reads TGTGCCACCAGCCCGGGGCGAGGAGCGAACACTGAAGCTTTCTTT.

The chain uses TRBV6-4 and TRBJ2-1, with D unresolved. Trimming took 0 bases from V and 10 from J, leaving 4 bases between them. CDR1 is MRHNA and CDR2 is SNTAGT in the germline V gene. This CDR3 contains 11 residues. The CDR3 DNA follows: TGTGCCAGCAGTGACTCAGTGGAGCAGTTCTTC. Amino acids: CASSDSVEQFF.

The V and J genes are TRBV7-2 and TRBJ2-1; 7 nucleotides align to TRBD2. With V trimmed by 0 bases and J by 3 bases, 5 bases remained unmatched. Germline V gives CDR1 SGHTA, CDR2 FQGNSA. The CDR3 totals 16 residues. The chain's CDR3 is CASSLAGGGFYNEQFF. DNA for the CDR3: TGTGCCAGCAGCTTAGCGGGGGGGGGTTTCTACAATGAGCAGTTCTTC. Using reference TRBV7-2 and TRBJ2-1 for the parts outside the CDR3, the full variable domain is GAGVSQSPSNKVTEKGKDVELRCDPISGHTALYWYRQSLGQGLEFLIYFQGNSAPDKSGLPSDRFSAERTGGSVSTLTIQRTQQEDSAVYLCASSLAGGGFYNEQFFGPGTRLTVL.

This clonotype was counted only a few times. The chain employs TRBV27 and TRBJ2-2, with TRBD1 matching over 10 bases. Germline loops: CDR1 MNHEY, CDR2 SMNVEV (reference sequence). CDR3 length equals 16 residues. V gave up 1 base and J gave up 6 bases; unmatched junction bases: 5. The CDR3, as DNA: TGTGCCAGCAGTTTATTGGGACAGGGGAATGCCGGGGAGCTGTTTTTT. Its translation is CASSLLGQGNAGELFF.

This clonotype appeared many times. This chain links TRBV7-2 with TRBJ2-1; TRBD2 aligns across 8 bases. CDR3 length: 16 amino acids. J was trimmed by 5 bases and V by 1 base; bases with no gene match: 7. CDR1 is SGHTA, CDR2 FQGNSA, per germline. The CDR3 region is CASSLGHGGANNEQFF. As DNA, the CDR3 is TGTGCCAGCAGCTTAGGGCACGGGGGGGCTAACAATGAGCAGTTCTTC.

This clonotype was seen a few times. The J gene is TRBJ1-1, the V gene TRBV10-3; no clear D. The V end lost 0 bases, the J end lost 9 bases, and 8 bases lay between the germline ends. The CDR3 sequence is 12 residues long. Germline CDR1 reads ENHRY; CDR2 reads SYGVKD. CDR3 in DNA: TGTGCCATCAGTGAGTCCGTACGGAAAGCTTTCTTT. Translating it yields CAISESVRKAFF.

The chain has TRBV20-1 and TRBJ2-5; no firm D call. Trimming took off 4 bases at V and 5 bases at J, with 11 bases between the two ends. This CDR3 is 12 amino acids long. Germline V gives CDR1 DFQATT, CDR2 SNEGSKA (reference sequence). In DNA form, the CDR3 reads TGCAGTGCTATCAGACGCGATGAGACCCAGTACTTC. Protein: CSAIRRDETQYF.

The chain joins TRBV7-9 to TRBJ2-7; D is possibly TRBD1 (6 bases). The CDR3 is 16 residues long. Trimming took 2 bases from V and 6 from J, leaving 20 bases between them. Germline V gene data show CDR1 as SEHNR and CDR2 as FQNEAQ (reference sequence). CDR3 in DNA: TGTGCCAGCAGCTTATTGGACAGCAGCCTGGGACGCGAGCAGTACTTC. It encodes CASSLLDSSLGREQYF.

The CDR3 loop is CASSLSTEQGHNEQFF. DNA for the CDR3: TGTGCCAGCAGTTTATCCACGGAACAGGGGCACAATGAGCAGTTCTTC. The chain uses TRBV27 and TRBJ2-1; the match to TRBD1 covers 7 bases. V lost 0 bases to trimming and J lost 5 bases; unmatched junction nucleotides: 7. Germline lookup yields CDR1 MNHEY and CDR2 SMNVEV (reference sequence). The CDR3 runs to 16 residues.

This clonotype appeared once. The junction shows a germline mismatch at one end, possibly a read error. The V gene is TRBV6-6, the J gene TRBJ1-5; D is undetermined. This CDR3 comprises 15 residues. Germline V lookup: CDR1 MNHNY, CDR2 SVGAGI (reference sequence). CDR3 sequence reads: CVSSYEAISNQPQHF. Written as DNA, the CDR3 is TGTGTCAGCAGTTACGAGGCTATTAGCAATCAGCCCCAGCATTTT.

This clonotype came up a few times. CDR3 loop: CASSQDGWDSSTGELFF. The CDR3 coding sequence is TGCGCCAGCAGCCAAGATGGGTGGGACAGTTCCACCGGGGAGCTGTTTTTT. This chain links TRBV4-3 with TRBJ2-2, with 7 nucleotides matching TRBD1. Germline V gives CDR1 LGHNA, CDR2 YSLEER. V lost 0 bases and J lost 4; bases outside the gene matches: 8. The CDR3 is 17 residues long.